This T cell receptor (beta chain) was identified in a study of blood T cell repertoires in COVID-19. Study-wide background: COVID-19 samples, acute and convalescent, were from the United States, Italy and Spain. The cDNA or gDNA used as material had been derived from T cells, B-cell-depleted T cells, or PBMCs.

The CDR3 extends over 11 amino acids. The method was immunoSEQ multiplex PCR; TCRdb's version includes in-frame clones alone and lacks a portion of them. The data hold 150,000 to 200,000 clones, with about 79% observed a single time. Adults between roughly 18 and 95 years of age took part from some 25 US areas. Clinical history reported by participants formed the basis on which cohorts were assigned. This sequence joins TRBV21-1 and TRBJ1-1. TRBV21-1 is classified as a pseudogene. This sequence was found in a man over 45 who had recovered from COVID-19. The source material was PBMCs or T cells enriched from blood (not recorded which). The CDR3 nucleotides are TGTGCCAGCAGCAAGCGGTTCGCAGCTTTCTTT. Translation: CASSKRFAAFF.